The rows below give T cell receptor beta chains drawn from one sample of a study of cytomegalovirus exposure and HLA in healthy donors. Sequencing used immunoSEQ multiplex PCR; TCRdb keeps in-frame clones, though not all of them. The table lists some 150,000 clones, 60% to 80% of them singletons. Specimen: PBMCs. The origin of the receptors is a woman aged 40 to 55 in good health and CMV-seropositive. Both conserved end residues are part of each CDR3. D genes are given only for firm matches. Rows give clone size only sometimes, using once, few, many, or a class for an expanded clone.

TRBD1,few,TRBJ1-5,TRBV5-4,CASSVNRGPQHF,TGTGCCAGCAGCGTAAACAGGGGTCCCCAGCATTTT
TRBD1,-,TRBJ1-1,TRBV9,CASSAPGQGENTEAFF,TGTGCCAGCAGCGCACCGGGACAGGGGGAAAACACTGAAGCTTTCTTT
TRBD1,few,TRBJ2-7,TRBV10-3,CAISEGREGQGIRQYF,TGTGCCATCAGTGAGGGTAGGGAGGGACAGGGAATAAGGCAGTACTTC
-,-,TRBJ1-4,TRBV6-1,CASSSGRVFEKLFF,TGTGCCAGCAGTTCAGGCAGGGTTTTTGAAAAACTGTTTTTT
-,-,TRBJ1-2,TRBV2,CASSADSYYGYTF,TGTGCCAGCAGTGCGGACAGTTACTATGGCTACACCTTC
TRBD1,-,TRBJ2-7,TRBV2,CASSGQGPYEQYF,TGTGCCAGCAGTGGACAGGGTCCCTACGAGCAGTACTTC
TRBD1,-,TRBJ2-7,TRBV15,CATSRGTGETYEQYF,TGTGCCACCAGCAGAGGGACAGGGGAAACGTACGAGCAGTACTTC
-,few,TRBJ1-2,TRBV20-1,CSARLVGGYTF,TGCAGTGCTAGGTTAGTTGGTGGCTACACCTTC
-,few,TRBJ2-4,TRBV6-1,CASSGQGGVIQYF,TGTGCCAGCAGTGGGCAGGGGGGCGTCATTCAGTACTTC
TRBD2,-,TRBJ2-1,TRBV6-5,CASSYSFGGARNEQFF,TGTGCCAGCAGTTACTCGTTCGGGGGGGCTCGGAATGAGCAGTTCTTC
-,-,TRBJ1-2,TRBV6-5,CASSWGRANYGYTF,TGTGCCAGCAGCTGGGGCAGGGCTAACTATGGCTACACCTTC
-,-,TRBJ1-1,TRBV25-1,CASSPFTFF,TGTGCCAGCAGCCCCTTTACTTTCTTT
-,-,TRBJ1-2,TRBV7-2,CASSLVGGSGQYGYTF,TGTGCCAGCAGCTTAGTGGGGGGATCGGGTCAATATGGCTACACCTTC
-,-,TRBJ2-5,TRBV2,CASNSQGVGETQYF,TGTGCCAGCAACTCACAGGGAGTTGGAGAGACCCAGTACTTC
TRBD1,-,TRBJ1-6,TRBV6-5,CASSYRGRNSPLHF,TGTGCCAGCAGTTACAGGGGGCGTAATTCACCCCTCCACTTT
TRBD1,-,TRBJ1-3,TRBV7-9,CSSSNRGLGTGNTIYF,TGTTCCAGCAGCAATAGGGGGCTGGGGACTGGAAACACCATATATTTT
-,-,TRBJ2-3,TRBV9,CASSVVGGFADTQYF,TGTGCCAGCAGCGTAGTCGGAGGGTTTGCAGATACGCAGTATTTT
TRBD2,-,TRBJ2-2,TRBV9,CAGSVLPGLAGGLTTGELFF,TGTGCCGGCAGCGTACTCCCGGGACTAGCGGGGGGATTAACCACCGGGGAGCTGTTTTTT
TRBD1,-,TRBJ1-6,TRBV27,CASSLGTVNSPLHF,TGTGCCAGCAGTTTGGGGACAGTTAATTCACCCCTCCACTTT
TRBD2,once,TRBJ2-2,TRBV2,CASSGGTGELFF,TGTGCCAGCAGCGGGGGGACCGGGGAGCTGTTTTTT
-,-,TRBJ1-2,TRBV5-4,CASSVGTNYGYTF,TGTGCCAGCAGCGTCGGGACTAACTATGGCTACACCTTC
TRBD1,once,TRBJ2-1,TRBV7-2,CASSSDRASSYNEQFF,TGTGCCAGCAGCTCCGACAGGGCCAGTTCCTACAATGAGCAGTTCTTC
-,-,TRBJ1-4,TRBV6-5,CASSYSGGVEEKLFF,TGTGCCAGCAGTTACAGCGGGGGGGTAGAAGAAAAACTGTTTTTT
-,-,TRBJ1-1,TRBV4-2,CASSQESSVLTTEAFF,TGTGCCAGCAGCCAAGAATCGTCGGTCTTAACGACTGAAGCTTTCTTT
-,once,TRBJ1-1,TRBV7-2,CASSLTANTEAFF,TGTGCCAGCAGCTTGACAGCAAACACTGAAGCTTTCTTT
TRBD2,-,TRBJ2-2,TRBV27,CASSAVAGRGAGELFF,TGTGCCAGCAGTGCAGTAGCAGGGAGGGGCGCCGGGGAGCTGTTTTTT
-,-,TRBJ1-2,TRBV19,CASTTGTWSGYTF,TGTGCCAGTACTACTGGGACTTGGAGCGGCTACACCTTC
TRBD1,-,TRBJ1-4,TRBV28,CASRFDRGLPNEKLFF,TGTGCCAGCAGATTTGACAGGGGTCTACCTAATGAAAAACTGTTTTTT
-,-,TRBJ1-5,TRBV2,CASSEGGSGNQPQHF,TGTGCCAGCAGTGAAGGGGGCTCTGGCAATCAGCCCCAGCATTTT
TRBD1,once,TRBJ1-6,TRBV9,CASSPKNRGLDSPLHF,TGTGCCAGCAGCCCGAAGAACAGGGGGCTTGATTCACCCCTCCACTTT
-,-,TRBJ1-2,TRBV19,CATYGVEGYTF,TGTGCCACATACGGGGTAGAAGGCTACACCTTC
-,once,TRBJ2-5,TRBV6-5,CASGRGARSETQYF,TGTGCCAGCGGGAGGGGGGCGCGGTCAGAGACCCAGTACTTC
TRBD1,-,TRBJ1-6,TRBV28,CASSPEGAGYNSPLHF,TGTGCCAGCAGTCCCGAGGGGGCTGGCTATAATTCACCCCTCCACTTT
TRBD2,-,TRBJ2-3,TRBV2,CASSALGGGLTDTQYF,TGTGCCAGCAGTGCCTTGGGCGGGGGGTTAACAGATACGCAGTATTTT
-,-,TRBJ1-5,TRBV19,CASRDRLSGNQPQHF,TGTGCCAGTAGAGACAGGCTTTCCGGCAATCAGCCCCAGCATTTT
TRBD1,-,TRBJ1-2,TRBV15,CATSRDTGDYGYTF,TGTGCCACCAGCAGAGATACAGGGGACTATGGCTACACCTTC
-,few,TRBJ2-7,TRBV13,CASSGQKYEQYF,TGTGCCAGCAGCGGACAGAAATACGAGCAGTACTTC
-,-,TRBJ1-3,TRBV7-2,CASSSNPTRWTDTIYF,TGTGCCAGCAGCTCGAACCCGACCCGATGGACAGACACCATATATTTT
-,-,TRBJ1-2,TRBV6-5,CASSHGTTARGYTF,TGTGCCAGCAGCCACGGGACAACGGCCAGGGGCTACACCTTC
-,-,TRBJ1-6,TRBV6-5,CASSHPNSPLHF,TGTGCCAGCAGTCATCCTAATTCACCCCTCCACTTT
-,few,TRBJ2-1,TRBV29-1,CSVMPGRGALLGEQFF,TGCAGCGTCATGCCTGGTCGGGGGGCCCTCCTGGGTGAGCAGTTCTTC
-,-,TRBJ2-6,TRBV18,CASSPPGQLSGANVLTF,TGTGCCAGCTCACCACCAGGACAGCTCTCTGGGGCCAACGTCCTGACTTTC
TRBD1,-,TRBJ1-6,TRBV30,CAWIKTGTGGSGGSPLHF,TGTGCCTGGATTAAGACCGGGACAGGGGGTTCAGGGGGTTCACCCCTCCACTTT
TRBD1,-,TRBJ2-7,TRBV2,CASNQRQGSYEQYF,TGTGCCAGCAACCAACGACAGGGGTCCTACGAGCAGTACTTC
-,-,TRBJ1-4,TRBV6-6,CASSNKGEREKLFF,TGTGCCAGCAGTAATAAAGGGGAAAGGGAAAAACTGTTTTTT
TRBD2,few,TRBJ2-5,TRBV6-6,CASSFGSGLAVETQYF,TGTGCCAGCAGTTTCGGCTCGGGACTAGCCGTTGAGACCCAGTACTTC
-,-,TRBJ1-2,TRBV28,CASSSRTYGYTF,TGTGCCAGCAGCTCCCGAACTTATGGCTACACCTTC
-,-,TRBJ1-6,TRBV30,CAWTASNLLGSPLHF,TGTGCCTGGACCGCCTCCAACCTACTTGGTTCACCCCTCCACTTT
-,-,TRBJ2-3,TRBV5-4,CASSSLAFFADTQYF,TGTGCCAGCAGCAGTTTAGCTTTTTTCGCAGATACGCAGTATTTT
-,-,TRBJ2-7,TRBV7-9,CASALQDNEQYF,TGTGCCAGCGCACTACAGGATAACGAGCAGTACTTC
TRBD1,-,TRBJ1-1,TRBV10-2,CASSEPSGTGYTEAFF,TGCGCCAGCAGTGAGCCGAGCGGGACAGGGTACACTGAAGCTTTCTTT
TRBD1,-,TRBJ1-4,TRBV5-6,CASGTGNEKLFF,TGTGCCAGCGGGACAGGGAATGAAAAACTGTTTTTT
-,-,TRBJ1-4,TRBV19,CASSIPLGGTEKLFF,TGTGCCAGTAGTATCCCACTCGGGGGGACTGAAAAACTGTTTTTT
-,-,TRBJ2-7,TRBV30,CAWSQGGYEQYF,TGTGCCTGGAGTCAGGGGGGCTACGAGCAGTACTTC
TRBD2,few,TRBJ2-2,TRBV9,CASSVGAGKVTGELFF,TGTGCCAGCAGCGTAGGAGCGGGGAAGGTCACCGGGGAGCTGTTTTTT